This T cell receptor beta chain appears in the sequencing data of a study of human T cells and chemical hapten exposure. Time point in this sample: patch test 3, about 24 weeks after DPC sensitization. Treatment here: therapeutic diphenylcyclopropenone sensitization with weekly scalp DPC. Alopecia patients deemed DPC-suitable, aged 18 to 70, excluding pregnancy. Under the authors' procedure: There were a median of approximately 88,000 TCRs per sample, with a range from roughly 23,224 to 750,000. A single record per CDR3 protein comes from TCRdb applying MiXCR to the RACE reads. The V and J calls, along with clone size, are taken from TCRdb and not from the paper's own processing. Seen here are about 190,000 distinct CDR3 sequences, around 25% observed once, and the top ten hold roughly 2.5%. CDR1 SQVTM and CDR2 ANQGSEA come from the germline V gene. V was clipped by 8 bases and J by 9 bases; unmatched bases: 11. The length of the CDR3 is 13 residues.

This clonotype was sampled from a woman aged 40-49 years with alopecia areata. Some clones in this sample may be carry-over from other donors' samples. The material was whole blood, obtained in connection with sensitization to the hapten diphenylcyclopropenone (DPC). This chain links TRBV29-1 with TRBJ2-7; 12 nucleotides match TRBD2. The CDR3 sequence is CSTRLAGVEVQYF. CDR3 nucleotides: TGCAGCACCCGACTAGCGGGGGTTGAGGTGCAGTACTTC.